This T cell receptor (beta chain) stems from a study of shared clonotypes between healthy human individuals. Whole-study findings and limits: The study found about 5% of naive CD4 clonotypes shared across a handful of donors. Sequencing depth was predicted to influence how clonotypes are shared among donors.

Details on this clone: Its specificity is not known.

V dropped 4 bases and J dropped 9; count of bases not matched to a gene: 9. Germline CDR1 reads MNHEY; CDR2 reads SVGAGI. The CDR3 runs to 16 residues. This table comes from immunoSEQ multiplex PCR, and its TCRdb copy is limited to in-frame clones, with some not included. Of just over 2,000,000 clones in the sample, 85% to 95% were seen once. Sequencing input: naive CD4+ T cells sorted from blood. Subset described: CD45RA+ positively selected. The chain links TRBV6-5 to TRBJ2-1; 13 bases map to TRBD2. The clonotype comes from a man between 18 and 29 years old in good health. The DNA for the CDR3 is TGTGCCAGCAGTTCCCTACTAGCGGGGGGGCTGGGTGAGCAGTTCTTC. Residues: CASSSLLAGGLGEQFF.